Presented here are 10 T cell receptor beta chains from one specimen sequenced in a study of T cells in localized non-small cell lung cancer. The repertoire was sequenced with immunoSEQ multiplex PCR; TCRdb's copy has only in-frame clones and lacks some. Of about 27,000 clones detected, around 83% appear once; the ten largest clones hold around 4.1%. Material: peripheral blood, obtained before any cancer treatment. The receptor source for this set is a woman aged 35-75 years with stage I lung adenocarcinoma.

The chain links TRBV19 to TRBJ1-6; no clear D. CDR1 LNHDA and CDR2 SQIVND come from the germline V gene (reference sequence). V shed 4 bases and J shed 4 bases, with 8 bases lying between them. The CDR3 covers 14 residues. CDR3 bases: TGTGCCAGTAGTACGTCGAGTTATAATTCACCCCTCCACTTT. This codes for CASSTSSYNSPLHF.

The chain carries TRBV7-8 and TRBJ1-2, with a weak D call TRBD1 (6 bases). Germline CDR1 and CDR2: SGHVS and FQNEAQ. This CDR3 is built from 14 residues. The V and J ends lost 4 bases and 6 bases respectively, with 15 bases between them. CDR3 DNA sequence: TGTGCCAGCAGCTGGAACAGGGCTCGGGATGGCTACACCTTC. This translates into CASSWNRARDGYTF.

This clone was detected once. The chain joins TRBV19 to TRBJ2-4; possibly TRBD2 for D (7 bases). Germline values: CDR1 LNHDA, CDR2 SQIVND (reference sequence). V lost 4 bases and J lost 8, with 9 bases in between. The length of the CDR3 is 12 residues. CDR3 residues: CASSTGGYIQYF. The CDR3 nucleotides are TGTGCCAGTAGTACGGGGGGCTACATTCAGTACTTC.

The J gene is TRBJ2-2, the V gene TRBV19, with 7 bases aligning to TRBD1. CDR1 and CDR2 from the germline V gene are LNHDA and SQIVND (reference sequence). J was trimmed by 4 bases and V by 6 bases; bases with no gene match: 8. The CDR3 loop spans 15 amino acids. The CDR3 sequence is CASSGDSVFTGELFF. CDR3 sequence (DNA): TGTGCCAGTAGCGGGGACAGCGTTTTCACCGGGGAGCTGTTTTTT.

The V and J genes are TRBV5-4 and TRBJ2-5; D unclear. The CDR3 totals 16 residues. Trimming removed 1 base from V and 3 bases from J, with 16 bases in between. Germline CDR1 and CDR2: SGHNT and YYREEE (reference sequence). This CDR3 is CASSLWDSPSKETQYF. CDR3 nucleotide sequence: TGTGCCAGCAGCTTGTGGGATTCGCCCTCTAAAGAGACCCAGTACTTC. The full variable domain, completed using reference TRBV5-4 and TRBJ2-5, is ETGVTQSPTHLIKTRGQQVTLRCSSQSGHNTVSWYQQALGQGPQFIFQYYREEENGRGNFPPRFSGLQFPNYSSELNVNALELDDSALYLCASSLWDSPSKETQYFGPGTRLLVL.

The chain joins TRBV7-2 to TRBJ1-1, with a weak D call TRBD1 (6 bases). Germline-derived CDR1 and CDR2 are SGHTA and FQGNSA. This CDR3 has 13 residues. Trimming removed 5 bases from V and 0 bases from J, with 7 bases in between. CDR3 in DNA: TGTGCCAGCAGCCGACAGGTGAACACTGAAGCTTTCTTT. This gives the protein CASSRQVNTEAFF. The variable domain in full, completed from reference TRBV7-2 and TRBJ1-1, reads GAGVSQSPSNKVTEKGKDVELRCDPISGHTALYWYRQSLGQGLEFLIYFQGNSAPDKSGLPSDRFSAERTGGSVSTLTIQRTQQEDSAVYLCASSRQVNTEAFFGQGTRLTVV.

The V gene is TRBV9, the J gene TRBJ1-1; D remains ambiguous. Germline CDR1 and CDR2: SGDLS and YYNGEE. V lost 0 bases and J lost 5, with 11 bases in between. This CDR3 spans 14 amino acids. CDR3 DNA sequence: TGTGCCAGCAGCGTAGGGTCAGGACTAACTGAAGCTTTCTTT. Translated, it gives CASSVGSGLTEAFF.

The rearrangement joins TRBV5-5 to TRBJ1-1; perhaps TRBD1 as D (5 bases). This CDR3 contains 14 residues. CDR1 and CDR2 from the germline V gene are SGHKS and YYEKEE (reference sequence). Trimming took 4 bases from V and 5 from J, leaving 15 bases between them. The CDR3 reads CASSPGLPGTEAFF. CDR3 DNA: TGTGCCAGCAGCCCGGGGCTACCCGGGACTGAAGCTTTCTTT.

The chain is built from TRBV5-6 and TRBJ1-4; D remains unclear. The CDR3 loop spans 15 amino acids. Germline CDR1 is SGHDT and CDR2 is YYEEEE. The V gene lost 4 bases and the J gene lost 0 bases, with 10 bases spanning the gap. The DNA of the CDR3 is TGTGCCAGCAGCCCCCAGACGGCAACTAATGAAAAACTGTTTTTT. Translated: CASSPQTATNEKLFF. Combining the CDR3 with reference TRBV5-6 and TRBJ1-4 gives the whole variable domain DAGVTQSPTHLIKTRGQQVTLRCSPKSGHDTVSWYQQALGQGPQFIFQYYEEEERQRGNFPDRFSGHQFPNYSSELNVNALLLGDSALYLCASSPQTATNEKLFFGSGTQLSVL.

The rearrangement links TRBV5-1 to TRBJ1-3; possible D gene TRBD1, 5 bases. This CDR3 is 15 amino acids long. Trimming pared 0 bases from V and 4 bases from J, leaving 11 bases between. CDR1 is SGHRS and CDR2 is YFSETQ in the germline V gene. CDR3 nucleotide sequence: TGCGCCAGCAGCTTGGCCGGGGCCCTGGGAAACACCATATATTTT. It yields the protein CASSLAGALGNTIYF.